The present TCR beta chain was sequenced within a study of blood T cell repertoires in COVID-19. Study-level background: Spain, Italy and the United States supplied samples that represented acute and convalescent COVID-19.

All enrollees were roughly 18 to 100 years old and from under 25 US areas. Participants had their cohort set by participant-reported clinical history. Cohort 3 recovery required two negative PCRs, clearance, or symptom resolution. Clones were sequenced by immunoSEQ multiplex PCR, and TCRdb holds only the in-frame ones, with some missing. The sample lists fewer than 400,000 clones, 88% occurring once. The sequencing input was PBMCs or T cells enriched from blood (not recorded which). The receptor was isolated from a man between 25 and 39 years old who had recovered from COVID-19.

CDR3 amino acids: CASSQVSGEQYF. Here the CDR3 DNA reads TGTGCCAGCAGCCAAGTCTCAGGGGAGCAGTACTTC. The chain carries TRBV3-1 (or the pseudogene TRBV3-2) and TRBJ2-7, with D perhaps matching TRBD1 (5 bases). CDR1 is LGHDT and CDR2 is YNNKEL in the germline V gene (reference sequence). Trimming cost V 1 base and J 7 bases, with 8 bases left between them. The CDR3 covers 12 residues.